The T cell receptor (beta chain) under discussion was sequenced for a study of response to subunit inactivated influenza vaccine. Study findings and constraints: Authors suggested seasonal influenza vaccinations each recruit few new T cells.

On this clonotype: The antigen remains undetermined.

Each CDR3 protein gets one entry after TCRdb re-called the RT-PCR reads with MiXCR. The data show 560,000 or so distinct CDR3 sequences, less than 8% seen once. Sequences were derived from PBMCs from blood, sampled around 25 months after vaccination. The receptor comes from a man between 50 and 70 years old who received an inactivated influenza vaccine.

CDR3 sequence reads: CASSETGGPYEQYF. The CDR3 DNA follows: TGCGCCAGCAGCGAAACAGGGGGGCCCTACGAGCAGTACTTC. This chain uses TRBV5-1 with TRBJ2-7, with 8 nucleotides matching TRBD1. J lost 2 bases, V lost 4 bases, and 5 bases had no gene match. This CDR3 has 14 amino acids. Germline-derived CDR1 and CDR2 are SGHRS and YFSETQ. The full variable domain, with the rest looked up from reference TRBV5-1 and TRBJ2-7, is KAGVTQTPRYLIKTRGQQVTLSCSPISGHRSVSWYQQTPGQGLQFLFEYFSETQRNKGNFPGRFSGRQFSNSRSEMNVSTLELGDSALYLCASSETGGPYEQYFGPGTRLTVT.